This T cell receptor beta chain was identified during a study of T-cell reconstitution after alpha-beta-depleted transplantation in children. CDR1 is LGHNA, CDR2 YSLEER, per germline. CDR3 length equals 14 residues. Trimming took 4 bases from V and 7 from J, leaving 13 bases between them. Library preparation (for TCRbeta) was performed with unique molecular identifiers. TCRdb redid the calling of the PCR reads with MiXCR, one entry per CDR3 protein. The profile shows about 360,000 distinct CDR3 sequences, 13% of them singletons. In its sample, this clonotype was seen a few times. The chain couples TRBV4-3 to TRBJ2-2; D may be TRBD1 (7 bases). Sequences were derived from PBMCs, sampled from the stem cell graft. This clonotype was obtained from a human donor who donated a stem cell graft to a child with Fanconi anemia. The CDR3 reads CASSRGTVSGELFF. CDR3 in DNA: TGCGCCAGCAGCCGCGGGACAGTTAGCGGGGAGCTGTTTTTT.